The 27 T cell receptor beta chains below come from one sample, sequenced in a study of CD8+ T cells in alopecia areata. RNA extraction was followed by reverse transcription into cDNA, which acted as the sequencing template. This table comes from immunoSEQ multiplex PCR, and its TCRdb copy is limited to in-frame clones, with some not included. The sample lists hundreds of thousands of clones; about 68% were seen once. Material: CD4+ T cells sorted from blood, obtained at week 0. The source is a human donor with alopecia areata.

The chain employs TRBV7-2 and TRBJ1-2, with a weak D call TRBD1 (6 bases). Trimming removed 1 base at V and 7 bases at J, with 16 bases between. This CDR3 is built from 15 residues. CDR1 is SGHTA and CDR2 is FQGNSA in the germline V gene. The CDR3 spells CASSLVGVLTGGYTF. In nucleotides, the CDR3 is TGTGCCAGCAGCTTAGTGGGAGTGCTGACAGGTGGCTACACCTTC.

The chain joins TRBV7-2 to TRBJ1-6; D unresolved. The length of the CDR3 is 15 residues. The germline CDR1 and CDR2 sequences are SGHTA and FQGNSA. V was pared by 1 base and J by 6 bases, with 10 bases between. CDR3 region: CASSLEDFGNSPLHF. CDR3 in DNA: TGTGCCAGCAGCTTAGAGGACTTTGGTAATTCACCCCTCCACTTT.

V is TRBV2 and J is TRBJ2-4, with D possibly matching TRBD1 (7 bases). Germline V gene lookup returns CDR1 SNHLY and CDR2 FYNNEI. V lost 0 bases and J 2 bases, leaving 11 bases between the germline ends. The CDR3 loop spans 16 amino acids. Here the CDR3 reads CASSEAPGGTKNIQYF. The CDR3 coding sequence is TGTGCCAGCAGTGAAGCGCCAGGGGGGACCAAAAACATTCAGTACTTC. Variable domain in full (rest from reference TRBV2 and TRBJ2-4): EPEVTQTPSHQVTQMGQEVILRCVPISNHLYFYWYRQILGQKVEFLVSFYNNEISEKSEIFDDQFSVERPDGSNFTLKIRSTKLEDSAMYFCASSEAPGGTKNIQYFGAGTRLSVL.

The chain is built from TRBV7-6 and TRBJ2-3, with TRBD1 identical over 7 bases. Germline CDR1 and CDR2: SGHVS and FNYEAQ. The CDR3 runs 15 residues. Unmatched junction bases numbered 3, after V lost 3 bases and J lost 0 bases. DNA of the CDR3: TGTGCCAGCAGCTTTTACAGGGGAAGCACAGATACGCAGTATTTT. Residues: CASSFYRGSTDTQYF. Full variable domain (outside the CDR3, taken from reference TRBV7-6 and TRBJ2-3): GAGVSQSPRYKVTKRGQDVALRCDPISGHVSLYWYRQALGQGPEFLTYFNYEAQQDKSGLPNDRFSAERPEGSISTLTIQRTEQRDSAMYRCASSFYRGSTDTQYFGPGTRLTVL.

Worth noting for this clone: This specimen includes other DNA sequences encoding the same CDR3. The chain employs TRBV29-1 and TRBJ1-1; D ambiguous. Germline V gene sequence: CDR1 SQVTM, CDR2 ANQGSEA. The ends were cut back, 5 bases at V and 5 bases at J, with 6 bases in the middle. The CDR3 is made up of 10 amino acids. As DNA, the CDR3 is TGCAGCGTTCAGATAACTGAAGCTTTCTTT. Translation gives CSVQITEAFF.

Only a few counts were recorded for this clone. Distinct nucleotide sequences in the sample also encode this CDR3. The chain uses TRBV5-1 and TRBJ1-1; D gene ambiguous. With 2 bases removed from V and 0 bases from J, the gap between germline ends came to 8 bases. Germline CDR1 and CDR2: SGHRS and YFSETQ. The CDR3 runs 14 residues. The CDR3 reads CASSFDLMNTEAFF. As DNA, the CDR3 is TGCGCCAGCAGCTTCGACCTAATGAACACTGAAGCTTTCTTT.

This clone was observed a handful of times. The V call is TRBV7-6, the J call TRBJ2-4; D might be TRBD2 (7 bases). V was clipped by 1 base and J by 0 bases, with 22 bases between them. From germline, CDR1 is SGHVS and CDR2 FNYEAQ. CDR3 length: 20 amino acids. CDR3 coding DNA: TGTGCCAGCAGCTTAGACCGTCCGTCGGGGGGCTCGCTAGCCAAAAACATTCAGTACTTC. It encodes CASSLDRPSGGSLAKNIQYF.

The chain carries TRBV28 and TRBJ1-4; the D gene is possibly TRBD1 (6 bases). This CDR3 is 19 amino acids long. Germline V lookup: CDR1 MDHEN, CDR2 SYDVKM. With 3 bases removed from V and 5 bases from J, the gap between germline ends came to 25 bases. CDR3 in amino acids: CASSFYGSQHGGQNEKLFF. In nucleotides, the CDR3 is TGTGCCAGCAGTTTTTACGGATCACAACACGGGGGGCAAAATGAAAAACTGTTTTTT. The full variable domain, completed using reference TRBV28 and TRBJ1-4, is DVKVTQSSRYLVKRTGEKVFLECVQDMDHENMFWYRQDPGLGLRLIYFSYDVKMKEKGDIPEGYSVSREKKERFSLILESASTNQTSMYLCASSFYGSQHGGQNEKLFFGSGTQLSVL.

This clone turned up a few times. The chain employs TRBV4-2 and TRBJ1-5; D possibly corresponds to TRBD1 (5 bases). The CDR3 has 16 amino acids. The V and J ends lost 0 bases and 3 bases respectively, with 12 bases between them. Per germline, CDR1 LGHNA and CDR2 YNFKEQ. This chain's CDR3 is CASSQDNRGLNQPQHF. CDR3 nucleotides: TGTGCCAGCAGCCAAGATAACCGGGGCCTCAATCAGCCCCAGCATTTT.

The chain combines TRBV4-1 with TRBJ2-5; a weak D match, TRBD1 (7 bases). Germline V gene lookup returns CDR1 MGHRA and CDR2 YSYEKL. The CDR3 consists of 15 residues. V was clipped by 4 bases and J by 5 bases, with 17 bases between them. The CDR3 spells CASSLPGGGGETQYF. Written as DNA, the CDR3 is TGCGCCAGCAGCCTTCCAGGAGGGGGCGGTGAGACCCAGTACTTC.

This clone was counted only a few times. The rearrangement links TRBV30 to TRBJ1-2; D is ambiguous. The CDR3 is made up of 14 amino acids. V was cut by 0 bases and J by 0 bases, with 8 bases left in between. Germline CDR1 and CDR2: GTSNPN and SVGIG (reference sequence). The DNA for the CDR3 is TGTGCCTGGAGTGTCGTGGGGACTAACTATGGCTACACCTTC. As protein: CAWSVVGTNYGYTF.

The chain employs TRBV6-5 and TRBJ1-6, with D hard to call. The germline V gene has CDR1 MNHEY and CDR2 SVGAGI. V gave up 7 bases and J gave up 6 bases, with 13 bases separating them. This CDR3 contains 14 residues. CDR3 residues: CASTDLTRNSPLHF. The CDR3 DNA is TGTGCCAGCACCGATCTCACGCGTAATTCACCCCTCCACTTT.

The V gene is TRBV10-3, the J gene TRBJ1-4; 8 bases line up with TRBD1. In germline, CDR1 is ENHRY, CDR2 SYGVKD. The CDR3 is 13 residues long. After removal of 4 bases from V and 6 bases from J, the junction contained 1 base not matched to a gene. DNA of the CDR3: TGTGCCATCAGTGTGACAGGGGATGAAAAACTGTTTTTT. The encoded protein is CAISVTGDEKLFF.

The chain is built from TRBV4-2 and TRBJ2-7, with 7 positions matching TRBD1. CDR1 is LGHNA, CDR2 YNFKEQ, per germline. This CDR3 has 16 amino acids. Trimming at V came to 0 bases and at J to 2 bases, leaving 7 bases not matched to a gene. The CDR3, as DNA: TGTGCCAGCAGCCAAGATGTTGGGACAGCTACCTACGAGCAGTACTTC. It translates to CASSQDVGTATYEQYF.

The chain is built from TRBV29-1 and TRBJ2-5, with D possibly matching TRBD2 (5 bases). Germline CDR1 reads SQVTM; CDR2 reads ANQGSEA. Deletions cut 6 bases from V and 1 base from J, with 12 bases between. The CDR3 covers 13 residues. In nucleotides, the CDR3 is TGCAGCGTGCGGGCACGGAGCCAAGAGACCCAGTACTTC. Amino acids: CSVRARSQETQYF.

CDR3: CAWTFAGGARKDEQYF. The CDR3 coding sequence is TGTGCCTGGACTTTCGCCGGGGGGGCGCGGAAGGACGAGCAGTACTTC. This chain connects TRBV30 to TRBJ2-7; the match to TRBD2 covers 8 bases. Trimming cost V 4 bases and J 5 bases; bases outside gene matches: 16. The CDR3 is 16 amino acids. Germline V gene data show CDR1 as GTSNPN and CDR2 as SVGIG (reference sequence).

The rearrangement links TRBV7-2 to TRBJ1-3, with 8 positions matching TRBD1. Germline values: CDR1 SGHTA, CDR2 FQGNSA. Trimming took 3 bases from V and 4 from J; bases not matched to a gene: 2. CDR3 size: 14 residues. The CDR3 DNA is TGTGCCAGCAGCTTCGACAGGGGCGGAAACACCATATATTTT. Amino acids: CASSFDRGGNTIYF. The whole variable domain, filled in from reference TRBV7-2 and TRBJ1-3, reads GAGVSQSPSNKVTEKGKDVELRCDPISGHTALYWYRQSLGQGLEFLIYFQGNSAPDKSGLPSDRFSAERTGGSVSTLTIQRTQQEDSAVYLCASSFDRGGNTIYFGEGSWLTVV.

The rearrangement joins TRBV28 to TRBJ2-7; D gene uncertain. Germline-derived CDR1 and CDR2 are MDHEN and SYDVKM. The CDR3 is made up of 12 amino acids. With 2 bases removed from V and 9 bases from J, the gap between germline ends came to 11 bases. The CDR3 reads CASSLAAGGQYF. The CDR3 DNA sequence: TGTGCCAGCAGTTTAGCAGCCGGTGGGCAGTACTTC.

This sequence joins TRBV29-1 and TRBJ1-2, with TRBD1 identical over 7 bases. CDR1 SQVTM and CDR2 ANQGSEA come from the germline V gene. The CDR3 contains 14 residues. J lost 5 bases, V lost 3 bases, and 9 bases had no gene match. For the CDR3, the DNA is TGCAGCGTTGACGGGAAAGGGGGCGTTTATGGCTACACCTTC. This encodes CSVDGKGGVYGYTF. Drawing the rest from reference TRBV29-1 and TRBJ1-2, the complete variable domain is SAVISQKPSRDICQRGTSLTIQCQVDSQVTMMFWYRQQPGQSLTLIATANQGSEATYESGFVIDKFPISRPNLTFSTLTVSNMSPEDSSIYLCSVDGKGGVYGYTFGSGTRLTVV.

The chain uses TRBV4-3 and TRBJ1-6, with D perhaps TRBD1 (6 bases). The CDR3 is 16 residues long. V was trimmed by 0 bases and J by 7 bases, leaving 13 bases between them. Germline-derived CDR1 and CDR2 are LGHNA and YSLEER. For the CDR3, the DNA is TGCGCCAGCAGCCAAGAGGAACGGGGGCTGAATTCACCCCTCCACTTT. This translates into CASSQEERGLNSPLHF.

The CDR3 reads CASSLGTGQHNEQFF. The CDR3, as DNA: TGCGCCAGCAGCTTGGGGACGGGACAGCACAATGAGCAGTTCTTC. The chain uses TRBV5-1 and TRBJ2-1; TRBD1 aligns across 7 bases. V lost 0 bases, J lost 5 bases, and 5 bases stayed unmatched. CDR3 length: 15 residues. The germline CDR1 and CDR2 sequences are SGHRS and YFSETQ.

The chain has TRBV29-1 and TRBJ2-5; weak D call: TRBD1 (6 bases). This CDR3 has 13 residues. Germline V lookup: CDR1 SQVTM, CDR2 ANQGSEA. Trimming left V 6 bases short and J 2 bases short, with 13 bases between. The CDR3 region has the DNA TGCAGCGTCGCCGGGACACTGCAAGAGACCCAGTACTTC. It yields the protein CSVAGTLQETQYF.

In nucleotides, the CDR3 is TGTGCCAGCAGCTTACGGACAGGCCAAGAGACCCAGTACTTC. Translated, it gives CASSLRTGQETQYF. This chain uses TRBV9 with TRBJ2-5, with 7 bases matching TRBD1. The CDR3 is 14 amino acids. Germline CDR1 reads SGDLS; CDR2 reads YYNGEE. After removal of 4 bases from V and 1 base from J, the junction contained 4 bases not matched to a gene.

In nucleotides, the CDR3 is TGTGCCAGCAGCTTCCCAGGGCCCAATCAGCCCCAGCATTTT. Protein product: CASSFPGPNQPQHF. The V gene is TRBV7-2, the J gene TRBJ1-5; a possible D gene is TRBD1 (5 bases). The V end was cut by 3 bases, the J end by 3 bases, with 9 bases between. The CDR3 extends over 14 amino acids. The germline V gene encodes CDR1 SGHTA and CDR2 FQGNSA.

This chain links TRBV6-6 with TRBJ2-1, with D perhaps TRBD2 (5 bases). With 7 bases removed from V and 6 bases from J, the gap between germline ends came to 16 bases. Germline loops: CDR1 MNHNY, CDR2 SVGAGI (reference sequence). This CDR3 contains 14 residues. The CDR3 loop is CASTPGGRSNEQFF. The CDR3 region has the DNA TGTGCCAGCACCCCCGGAGGCAGAAGCAATGAGCAGTTCTTC.

The genes are TRBV29-1 and TRBJ2-7, with a tentative D call TRBD1 (6 bases). The CDR3 totals 13 residues. Per the germline V gene, CDR1 is SQVTM and CDR2 is ANQGSEA. Trimming stripped 4 bases from V and 1 base from J, with 11 bases between. As DNA, the CDR3 is TGCAGCGTTGCGACAGGAAATTCCTACGAGCAGTACTTC. It is translated as CSVATGNSYEQYF.

This chain links TRBV5-6 with TRBJ2-3; D unclear. Germline V gives CDR1 SGHDT, CDR2 YYEEEE. Trimming removed 0 bases from V and 2 bases from J, with 7 bases in between. The CDR3 extends over 14 amino acids. Here the CDR3 reads CASSLGINTDTQYF. The CDR3 DNA sequence: TGTGCCAGCAGCTTGGGGATTAACACAGATACGCAGTATTTT.